The sequence of this T cell receptor (beta chain) was determined in a study of OX40 agonist ivuxolimab in advanced cancers. Findings and limits, study-wide: Both CD4+ and CD8+ T cell populations in blood had undergone clonal expansion by week 6 at 0.1 to 3.0 mg/kg.

Data came from immunoSEQ multiplex PCR; TCRdb stores just in-frame clones and leaves some out. The data contain under 55,000 clones, around 82% of them singletons. Germline V lookup: CDR1 SNHLY, CDR2 FYNNEI. Trimming shortened V by 3 bases and J by 4 bases, and 12 bases separated the two germline ends. This CDR3 spans 15 amino acids. Comment on this clone: Its matching antigen is unknown.

The sample in question was CD4+ or CD8+ T cells sorted from blood, obtained in a trial of the OX40 agonist ivuxolimab. This clonotype was sampled from an adult with an advanced solid tumor such as melanoma, head and neck, liver or kidney cancer. The chain recombines TRBV2 with TRBJ1-4, with unresolved D. This CDR3 is CASSDTGTVNEKLFF. As DNA, the CDR3 is TGTGCCAGCAGTGATACCGGAACAGTTAATGAAAAACTGTTTTTT.